Below are 7 T cell receptor beta chains sequenced from a single sample in a study of PD-1 blockade in classical Hodgkin lymphoma. Generated by immunoSEQ multiplex PCR, the TCRdb table keeps only in-frame clones and is missing some. The top ten clones hold 11% to 15% of a sample with tens of thousands of clones, around 87% of them seen once. Time point specified: cycle 4 day 1 (C4D1), after less than 7 weeks of nivolumab. Exposure to brentuximab vedotin varied, and each patient had relapsed following autologous stem cell transplantation. The specimen was peripheral blood mononuclear cells (PBMCs), collected before the fourth cycle of nivolumab. The receptors were gathered from a human donor with classical Hodgkin lymphoma.

V and J are TRBV14 and TRBJ1-5; 11 bases agree with TRBD1. CDR1 and CDR2 from the germline V gene are SGHDN and FVKESK. V was clipped by 4 bases and J by 2 bases; unmatched bases: 7. CDR3 size: 17 residues. CDR3 in amino acids: CASSPGTGGRGNQPQHF. The CDR3 nucleotides read TGTGCCAGCAGCCCGGGGACAGGGGGACGGGGCAATCAGCCCCAGCATTTT.

This clone is a singleton in its sample. The chain is built from TRBV18 and TRBJ1-4, with D possibly being TRBD1 (6 bases). Germline V gene sequence: CDR1 KGHSH, CDR2 LQKENI. V gave up 2 bases and J gave up 3 bases, with 10 bases separating them. The CDR3 loop spans 15 amino acids. CDR3 bases: TGTGCCAGCTCACCATCGGACAGAGCTAATGAAAAACTGTTTTTT. Translation gives CASSPSDRANEKLFF.

The V and J genes are TRBV6-6 and TRBJ2-1, with unresolved D. Germline values: CDR1 MNHNY, CDR2 SVGAGI (reference sequence). Trimming cost V 10 bases and J 10 bases, with 20 bases left between them. The CDR3 totals 13 residues. CDR3 coding DNA: TGTGCCACCCTACTCCTAGGTTCCGGAGAGCAGTTCTTC. It translates to CATLLLGSGEQFF.

V usage is TRBV11-1 and J usage is TRBJ2-5; possibly TRBD1 for D (6 bases). This CDR3 region has 15 residues. V lost 2 bases and J lost 4, with 14 bases in between. CDR1 is SGHAT and CDR2 is FQDESV in the germline V gene (reference sequence). The CDR3 DNA is TGTGCCAGCAGCTTACCCCGACAGGAGCGAGAGACCCAGTACTTC. Protein: CASSLPRQERETQYF.

V gene TRBV7-8 combines with J gene TRBJ1-5; TRBD1 aligns across 7 bases. The CDR3 length is 17 residues. Trimming took 3 bases from V and 7 from J; bases not matched to a gene: 15. CDR1 and CDR2 from the germline V gene are SGHVS and FQNEAQ. The CDR3 reads CASSFRPTGRKEQPQHF. In nucleotides, the CDR3 is TGTGCCAGCAGCTTTAGGCCGACAGGGAGGAAAGAACAGCCCCAGCATTTT.

The chain links TRBV6-6 to TRBJ2-3; tentative D call: TRBD2 (6 bases). CDR3 length equals 13 residues. Germline CDR1 MNHNY, CDR2 SVGAGI (reference sequence). The V end lost 3 bases, the J end lost 5 bases, and 9 bases lay between the germline ends. CDR3 nucleotides: TGTGCCAGCAGTTATTCGGAGGGAGATACGCAGTATTTT. This encodes CASSYSEGDTQYF.

The chain links TRBV9 to TRBJ1-1, with D possibly being TRBD1 (6 bases). The ends were cut back, 3 bases at V and 0 bases at J, with 12 bases in the middle. Germline-derived CDR1 and CDR2 are SGDLS and YYNGEE. The CDR3 consists of 15 residues. The CDR3 reads CASSAHGQMNTEAFF. The DNA of the CDR3 is TGTGCCAGCAGCGCCCACGGACAGATGAACACTGAAGCTTTCTTT.